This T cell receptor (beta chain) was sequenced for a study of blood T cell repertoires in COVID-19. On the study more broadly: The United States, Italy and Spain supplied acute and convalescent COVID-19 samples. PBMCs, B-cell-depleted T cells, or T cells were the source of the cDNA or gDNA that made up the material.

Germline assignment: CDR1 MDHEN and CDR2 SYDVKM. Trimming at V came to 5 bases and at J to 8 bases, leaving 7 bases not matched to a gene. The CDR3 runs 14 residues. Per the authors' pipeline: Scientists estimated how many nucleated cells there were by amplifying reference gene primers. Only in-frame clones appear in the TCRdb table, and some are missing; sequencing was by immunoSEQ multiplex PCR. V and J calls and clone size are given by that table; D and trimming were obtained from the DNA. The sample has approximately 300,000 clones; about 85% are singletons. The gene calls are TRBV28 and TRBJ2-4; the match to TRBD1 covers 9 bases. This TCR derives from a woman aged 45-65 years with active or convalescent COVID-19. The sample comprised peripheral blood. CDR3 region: CASSGGTGRDIQYF. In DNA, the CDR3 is TGTGCCAGCAGTGGCGGGACAGGGAGGGACATTCAGTACTTC.